This T cell receptor beta chain originates from a study of CD4 T cells in relation to SARS-CoV-2 and coronaviruses. The CDR3 is 16 residues long. Deletions cut 0 bases from V and 0 bases from J, with 11 bases between. The germline V gene has CDR1 SNHLY and CDR2 FYNNEI. There are a few counts of this clone. The target antigen is unknown. Unexposed donor CD4+ T cells date from about 2011-2019, before the COVID-19 pandemic. CD4+ T cells were isolated from the cells after 10 days of culture. Testing used SARS-CoV-2 S/N and four cold-coronavirus spikes on unexposed-donor CD4+ T cells, cells permitting. Some clones are missing from TCRdb's copy, which holds only in-frame ones; the method was immunoSEQ multiplex PCR. The table includes about 26,000 clones, roughly 80% detected once.

This rearrangement joins TRBV2 to TRBJ1-1; no clear D. Material: CD4+ T cells from PBMCs, cultured in vitro. The source is a human donor in good health. The CDR3: CASSEADLAMNTEAFF. DNA of the CDR3: TGTGCCAGCAGTGAAGCAGACTTGGCCATGAACACTGAAGCTTTCTTT.